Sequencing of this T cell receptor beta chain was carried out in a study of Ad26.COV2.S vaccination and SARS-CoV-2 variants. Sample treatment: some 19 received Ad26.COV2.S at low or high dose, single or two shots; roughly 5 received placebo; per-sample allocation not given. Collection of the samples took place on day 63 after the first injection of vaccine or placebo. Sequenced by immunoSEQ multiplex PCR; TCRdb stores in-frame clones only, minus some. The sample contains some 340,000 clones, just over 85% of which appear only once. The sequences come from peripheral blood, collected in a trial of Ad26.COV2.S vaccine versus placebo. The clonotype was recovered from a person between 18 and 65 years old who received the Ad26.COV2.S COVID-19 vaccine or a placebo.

Written as DNA, the CDR3 is TGCGCCAGCAGCTTGGTGGGGGGAAATCCTGAAGCTTTCTTT. It encodes CASSLVGGNPEAFF. The gene calls are TRBV5-1 and TRBJ1-1; D possibly corresponds to TRBD1 (5 bases). CDR1 is SGHRS and CDR2 is YFSETQ in the germline V gene. With 0 bases removed from V and 6 bases from J, the gap between germline ends came to 12 bases. The CDR3 consists of 14 residues.